The source of this T cell receptor (beta chain) is a study of CD8+ T cells in alopecia areata. Sequencing relied on a cDNA template that was reverse transcribed from extracted RNA. Sequencing used immunoSEQ multiplex PCR; TCRdb keeps in-frame clones, though not all of them. The sample holds hundreds of thousands of clones, 60% seen once. V shed 3 bases and J 5 bases; nucleotides not matched to a gene: 13. In germline, CDR1 is SGHDT, CDR2 YYEEEE. This CDR3 region has 16 residues. Treatment in this sample: oral pan-JAK inhibitor, 5-10 mg twice daily. The chain combines TRBV5-6 with TRBJ2-5, with 7 bases aligning to TRBD2. The input for sequencing was CD4+ T cells sorted from blood, taken around week 52, from a patient treated with tofacitinib. The origin of this receptor is a human donor with alopecia areata. DNA for the CDR3: TGTGCCAGCAGCTGGCGCGGCCAGGGAGGGCGGGAGACCCAGTACTTC. Protein: CASSWRGQGGRETQYF.